The present entry profiles one TCR beta chain with its context. This entry is derived from a study of blood T cell repertoires in COVID-19. Turning to the study itself: Samples taken during acute and convalescent COVID-19 were collected in the United States, Italy and Spain.

CDR1 is LNHDA and CDR2 is SQIVND in the germline V gene (reference sequence). The CDR3 contains 15 residues. The V gene lost 2 bases and the J gene lost 2 bases, with 10 bases spanning the gap. The table came from immunoSEQ multiplex PCR; TCRdb's copy has only in-frame clones and leaves some out. The sample lists under 200,000 clones, 88% occurring once. The sequence derives from a man aged 60 to 75 with acute or convalescent COVID-19. Material: peripheral blood. The chain carries TRBV19 and TRBJ1-5; D gene ambiguous. DNA of the CDR3: TGTGCCAGTAGTATAAAAGTGGGCGGCAATCAGCCCCAGCATTTT. Translated: CASSIKVGGNQPQHF. Full variable domain (remainder filled in from reference TRBV19 and TRBJ1-5): DGGITQSPKYLFRKEGQNVTLSCEQNLNHDAMYWYRQDPGQGLRLIYYSQIVNDFQKGDIAEGYSVSREKKESFPLTVTSAQKNPTAFYLCASSIKVGGNQPQHFGDGTRLSIL.